The 21 T cell receptor beta chains below were found in one sample sequenced in a study of blood T cell repertoires in COVID-19 (TCRdb year 2020). Library preparation was by the immunoSEQ multiplex PCR assay. TCRdb retrieved this table from immuneACCESS and kept in-frame rearrangements only. Not all clones are present; in checked studies, unresolved V genes account for under half, and no reason is known for the remainder. This sample comprises some 190,000 clones, 86% of them detected only once. The top ten constitute roughly 5.9% of the sample. Sequencing input: PBMCs or T cells enriched from blood (not recorded which). The receptor set was obtained from a man aged 35 to 55 with acute COVID-19.

This chain uses TRBV7-3 with TRBJ2-6; TRBD1 might be the D (5 bases). This CDR3 contains 15 residues. Per germline, CDR1 SGHTA and CDR2 FQGTGA. V was pared by 4 bases and J by 7 bases, with 14 bases between. CDR3 residues: CASSSPTVPANVLTF. CDR3 nucleotide sequence: TGTGCCAGCAGCTCCCCGACAGTCCCAGCCAACGTCCTGACTTTC. Complete variable domain (other parts from reference TRBV7-3 and TRBJ2-6): GAGVSQTPSNKVTEKGKYVELRCDPISGHTALYWYRQSLGQGPEFLIYFQGTGAADDSGLPNDRFFAVRPEGSVSTLKIQRTERGDSAVYLCASSSPTVPANVLTFGAGSRLTVL.

This chain links TRBV24-1 with TRBJ1-5, with 7 nucleotides matching TRBD1. This CDR3 spans 14 amino acids. The V segment lost 3 bases and the J segment 11 bases; nucleotides outside the gene matches: 9. The germline V gene has CDR1 KGHDR and CDR2 SFDVKD. This CDR3 reads CATSDGGQWMTQHF. For the CDR3, the DNA is TGTGCCACCAGTGATGGGGGACAGTGGATGACCCAGCATTTT.

This clone showed up just once. V is TRBV30 and J is TRBJ1-1; D is unclear. The CDR3 runs 12 residues. V was trimmed by 3 bases and J by 11 bases, leaving 16 bases between them. CDR1 GTSNPN and CDR2 SVGIG come from the germline V gene (reference sequence). The CDR3 region is CAWRKGDWRAFF. The CDR3 coding sequence is TGTGCCTGGAGAAAAGGCGATTGGAGGGCTTTCTTT.

The gene calls are TRBV12-3 or TRBV12-4 and TRBJ1-5; weak D call: TRBD1 (5 bases). V was clipped by 5 bases and J by 7 bases, with 12 bases between them. The CDR3 sequence is 13 residues long. The CDR3 nucleotides are TGTGCCAGCAGTCAAGGGGTCAACCAGCCCCAGCATTTT. This gives the protein CASSQGVNQPQHF.

The chain combines TRBV9 with TRBJ1-1; possible D gene TRBD1, 6 bases. The V and J ends lost 5 bases and 4 bases respectively, with 12 bases between them. The CDR3 spans 13 residues. Germline CDR1 SGDLS, CDR2 YYNGEE. In DNA form, the CDR3 reads TGTGCCAGCAGTAGTACAGGGTTCACTGAAGCTTTCTTT. It is translated as CASSSTGFTEAFF.

The rearrangement uses TRBV13 and TRBJ1-6; D remains unclear. The CDR3 loop spans 14 amino acids. Trimming removed 3 bases from V and 5 bases from J, with 8 bases in between. Germline V gene lookup returns CDR1 PRHDT and CDR2 FYEKMQ (reference sequence). The CDR3: CASSLGRHNSPLHF. The DNA of the CDR3 is TGTGCCAGCAGCTTGGGCAGGCATAATTCACCCCTCCACTTT.

Of note for this clone: This clone may be a read error of a much larger clone one base away. The rearrangement uses TRBV13 and TRBJ1-2; TRBD1 aligns across 9 bases. The V segment lost 6 bases and the J segment 2 bases; nucleotides outside the gene matches: 1. Germline CDR1 reads PRHDT; CDR2 reads FYEKMQ (reference sequence). CDR3 size: 13 residues. The CDR3 bases are TGTGCCAGCAGTGACAGGGGGAACTATGGCTACACCTTC. This translates into CASSDRGNYGYTF.

V is TRBV3-1 (or the pseudogene TRBV3-2) and J is TRBJ2-7; unclear D gene. CDR1 is LGHDT and CDR2 is YNNKEL in the germline V gene (reference sequence). This CDR3 has 13 residues. V was trimmed by 4 bases and J by 6 bases, leaving 13 bases between them. Written as DNA, the CDR3 is TGTGCCAGCAGCCTTTCCCCTACGTTCGAGCAGTACTTC. Amino acids: CASSLSPTFEQYF.

This sequence joins TRBV24-1 and TRBJ2-7; 7 bases align to TRBD1. Trimming took 7 bases from V and 3 from J; bases not matched to a gene: 8. The CDR3 runs to 14 residues. CDR1 is KGHDR, CDR2 SFDVKD, per germline. The CDR3 here is CATREGGQFYEQYF. As DNA, the CDR3 is TGTGCCACCAGAGAAGGGGGACAGTTCTACGAGCAGTACTTC.

The chain has TRBV5-1 and TRBJ2-7; the D gene is possibly TRBD1 (6 bases). Germline lookup yields CDR1 SGHRS and CDR2 YFSETQ. V was clipped by 1 base and J by 5 bases, with 10 bases between them. This CDR3 contains 13 residues. CDR3 in amino acids: CASSLRTVNEQYF. DNA for the CDR3: TGCGCCAGCAGCTTGCGGACAGTCAACGAGCAGTACTTC.

This clone turned up a few times. The genes are TRBV6-1 and TRBJ2-7, with D maybe TRBD2 (7 bases). Germline values: CDR1 MNHNS, CDR2 SASEGT. This CDR3 region has 17 residues. V lost 2 bases, J lost 3 bases, and 20 bases lay in between. CDR3 protein: CASSESQGQTGGYEQYF. The DNA for the CDR3 is TGTGCCAGCAGTGAATCCCAGGGACAAACGGGAGGCTACGAGCAGTACTTC.

CDR3 loop: CASSLDPATNEKLFF. Here the CDR3 DNA reads TGTGCCAGCAGCTTAGATCCAGCAACTAATGAAAAACTGTTTTTT. The chain carries TRBV7-9 and TRBJ1-4, with D uncertain. V shed 1 base and J shed 0 bases, with 6 bases lying between them. This CDR3 spans 15 amino acids. CDR1 is SEHNR, CDR2 FQNEAQ, per germline (reference sequence). The whole variable domain, remainder taken from reference TRBV7-9 and TRBJ1-4, is DTGVSQNPRHKITKRGQNVTFRCDPISEHNRLYWYRQTLGQGPEFLTYFQNEAQLEKSRLLSDRFSAERPKGSFSTLEIQRTEQGDSAMYLCASSLDPATNEKLFFGSGTQLSVL.

In this sample, this clone turned up a few times. The V and J genes are TRBV30 and TRBJ2-7, with TRBD1 matching 8 bases. Germline V gene data show CDR1 as GTSNPN and CDR2 as SVGIG (reference sequence). J was trimmed by 13 bases and V by 8 bases; bases with no gene match: 13. The length of the CDR3 is 11 residues. CDR3 DNA sequence: TGTGCCGGGCGGGACAGGTTTGGTTTTTACTTC. It yields the protein CAGRDRFGFYF.

This clone was counted between two and nine times. The chain joins TRBV2 to TRBJ2-5, with D tentatively TRBD2 (6 bases). V lost 6 bases, J lost 5 bases, and 16 bases lay in between. CDR3 length: 14 residues. Germline V gives CDR1 SNHLY, CDR2 FYNNEI. The CDR3, as DNA: TGTGCCAGCAGCGTAGTCCAGGGAGGCGAGACCCAGTACTTC. It is translated as CASSVVQGGETQYF.

The chain links TRBV7-2 to TRBJ2-3, with D possibly being TRBD1 (6 bases). Trimming took off 1 base at V and 1 base at J, with 12 bases between the two ends. The germline CDR1 and CDR2 sequences are SGHTA and FQGNSA. The CDR3 contains 16 residues. The CDR3 here is CASSLVGPGGTDTQYF. In DNA form, the CDR3 reads TGTGCCAGCAGCTTAGTTGGGCCAGGGGGCACAGATACGCAGTATTTT.

This clone was observed a single time. The chain uses TRBV5-4 and TRBJ2-3; D is perhaps TRBD2 (6 bases). V lost 4 bases and J lost 3, with 15 bases in between. The CDR3 has 15 residues. CDR1 is SGHNT and CDR2 is YYREEE in the germline V gene (reference sequence). CDR3 in DNA: TGTGCCAGCAGCCCCGGGGGAGGTCTGACAGATACGCAGTATTTT. This gives the protein CASSPGGGLTDTQYF.

The chain uses TRBV30 and TRBJ2-3, with D hard to call. The V gene's germline CDR1 is GTSNPN and CDR2 SVGIG (reference sequence). Trimming stripped 1 base from V and 7 bases from J, with 3 bases between. The CDR3 loop spans 10 amino acids. The CDR3 nucleotides are TGTGCCTGGAGTGCAAATACGCAGTATTTT. The encoded protein is CAWSANTQYF.

The rearrangement uses TRBV5-1 and TRBJ2-5, with TRBD2 identical over 11 bases. With 5 bases clipped from V and 3 bases from J, the junction kept 6 bases outside the gene matches. The CDR3 consists of 15 residues. From germline, CDR1 is SGHRS and CDR2 YFSETQ. The CDR3 region is CASRSSGRGEETQYF. The DNA for the CDR3 is TGCGCCAGCAGGAGTAGCGGGAGGGGGGAAGAGACCCAGTACTTC.

The V gene is TRBV5-4, the J gene TRBJ2-7; 16 positions match TRBD2. Germline V gene data show CDR1 as SGHNT and CDR2 as YYREEE (reference sequence). The CDR3 contains 16 residues. The junction had 4 bases not matched to a gene; V was cut back by 5 bases and J by 2 bases. DNA for the CDR3: TGTGCCAGCAGGACCGGGACTAGCGGGAGGGCCTACGAGCAGTACTTC. This encodes CASRTGTSGRAYEQYF.

As concerns this clone: The junction differs from germline at one of its ends, possibly a read error. The CDR3 DNA sequence: TGTGCTAGCAGTAATGCCGGAGCAGATACGCAGTATTTT. Residues: CASSNAGADTQYF. The chain combines TRBV7-7 with TRBJ2-3, with D hard to call. Germline CDR1 reads SSHAT; CDR2 reads FNYEAQ (reference sequence). The CDR3 loop spans 13 amino acids.

In this sample, this clone turned up a few times. The CDR3 sequence is CASSSPQGWGEQYF. The CDR3 nucleotides read TGTGCCAGCAGCTCCCCACAGGGTTGGGGGGAGCAGTACTTC. The V and J genes are TRBV28 and TRBJ2-7; D might be TRBD1 (6 bases). The CDR3 is 14 amino acids. V lost 6 bases to trimming and J lost 7 bases, with 19 bases between them. Germline V lookup: CDR1 MDHEN, CDR2 SYDVKM.